Listed below are T cell receptor beta chains from one sample, sequenced in a study of cytomegalovirus exposure and HLA in healthy donors. The repertoire was sequenced with immunoSEQ multiplex PCR; TCRdb's copy has only in-frame clones and lacks some. The sample lists tens of thousands of clones, less than 75% occurring once. Sequences were obtained from PBMCs. The origin of the receptors is a woman in her forties or fifties in good health and CMV-seropositive. The CDR3 runs from the conserved cysteine through the conserved F or W. Fields, in order: V gene, D gene, clone size, J gene, CDR3 DNA, CDR3 protein. D genes are given only for firm matches. Not all rows give a size; the values are once, few, many and, for expanded clones, a class.

V gene: TRBV25-1; D gene: .; clone size: .; J gene: TRBJ1-3; CDR3 DNA: TGTGCCAGCAGTGAAGGGGGGGCTGGCTCTGGAAACACCATATATTTT; CDR3 protein: CASSEGGAGSGNTIYF
V gene: TRBV28; D gene: TRBD1; clone size: once; J gene: TRBJ2-7; CDR3 DNA: TGTGCCAGCAGCCCACCGGGACAGGGGGCGGTTGAGTACTTC; CDR3 protein: CASSPPGQGAVEYF
V gene: TRBV7-9; D gene: .; clone size: .; J gene: TRBJ1-5; CDR3 DNA: TGTGCCAGCAGCTTAACAGGCCGCAATCAGCCCCAGCATTTT; CDR3 protein: CASSLTGRNQPQHF
V gene: TRBV28; D gene: TRBD1; clone size: .; J gene: TRBJ2-5; CDR3 DNA: TGTGCCAGCAACGCCTGGGAGACAGGGTCGCCAGAGACCCAGTACTTC; CDR3 protein: CASNAWETGSPETQYF
V gene: TRBV29-1; D gene: TRBD1; clone size: once; J gene: TRBJ1-1; CDR3 DNA: TGCAGCGTTGTCGAGGACAGGGGCATGAACACTGAAGCTTTCTTT; CDR3 protein: CSVVEDRGMNTEAFF
V gene: TRBV28; D gene: TRBD2; clone size: .; J gene: TRBJ2-7; CDR3 DNA: TGTGCCAGCGGGGGTCGGGAGGGCCGGAACGAGCAGTACTTC; CDR3 protein: CASGGREGRNEQYF
V gene: TRBV6-1; D gene: TRBD2; clone size: .; J gene: TRBJ2-3; CDR3 DNA: TGTGCCAGCATTGCGGGGGGCACAGATACGCAGTATTTT; CDR3 protein: CASIAGGTDTQYF
V gene: TRBV7-2; D gene: .; clone size: .; J gene: TRBJ2-3; CDR3 DNA: TGTGCCAGCACCTCTAGGGGCGATACGCAGTATTTT; CDR3 protein: CASTSRGDTQYF
V gene: TRBV2; D gene: .; clone size: .; J gene: TRBJ2-2; CDR3 DNA: TGTGCCAGCAGTGGAGAGTCCACCGGGGAGCTGTTTTTT; CDR3 protein: CASSGESTGELFF
V gene: TRBV7-6; D gene: .; clone size: .; J gene: TRBJ1-5; CDR3 DNA: TGTGCCAGCAGCTCTCTTTCCGCGGGTCAGCCCCAGCATTTT; CDR3 protein: CASSSLSAGQPQHF
V gene: TRBV6-6; D gene: TRBD1; clone size: .; J gene: TRBJ1-1; CDR3 DNA: TGTGCCAGCACCCCAGTCATACAGGGGGACACTGAAGCTTTCTTT; CDR3 protein: CASTPVIQGDTEAFF
V gene: TRBV7-2; D gene: TRBD2; clone size: .; J gene: TRBJ2-2; CDR3 DNA: TGTGCCAGCAGCTCTCTTATGGGGGGGACCGGGGAGCTGTTTTTT; CDR3 protein: CASSSLMGGTGELFF
V gene: TRBV7-7; D gene: TRBD1; clone size: .; J gene: TRBJ2-1; CDR3 DNA: TGTGCCAGCAGCCCAGGCAGGGGGCAGGTTGAGCAGTTCTTC; CDR3 protein: CASSPGRGQVEQFF
V gene: TRBV7-6; D gene: .; clone size: .; J gene: TRBJ2-1; CDR3 DNA: TGTGCCAGCAGCTTCGTTTGGGGAGGTCACAATGAGCAGTTCTTC; CDR3 protein: CASSFVWGGHNEQFF
V gene: TRBV2; D gene: TRBD1; clone size: .; J gene: TRBJ2-7; CDR3 DNA: TGTGCCAGCAGTGCAGGGGGCAGGTCCTACGAGCAGTACTTC; CDR3 protein: CASSAGGRSYEQYF
V gene: TRBV28; D gene: TRBD1; clone size: .; J gene: TRBJ1-1; CDR3 DNA: TGTGCCAGTAGGGAACAGGGGAGCACTGAAGCTTTCTTT; CDR3 protein: CASREQGSTEAFF
V gene: TRBV28; D gene: .; clone size: few; J gene: TRBJ1-2; CDR3 DNA: TGTGCCAGCACATGGTACAGGGCTAACTATGGCTACACCTTC; CDR3 protein: CASTWYRANYGYTF
V gene: TRBV4-3; D gene: TRBD1; clone size: .; J gene: TRBJ1-6; CDR3 DNA: TGCGCCAGCAGCCAGCAACGGGACAGGGGGGAATCACCCCTCCACTTT; CDR3 protein: CASSQQRDRGESPLHF
V gene: TRBV29-1; D gene: .; clone size: .; J gene: TRBJ2-3; CDR3 DNA: TGCAGCGTTGGGGGGCTAAGTTCCACAGATACGCAGTATTTT; CDR3 protein: CSVGGLSSTDTQYF
V gene: TRBV7-2; D gene: TRBD2; clone size: once; J gene: TRBJ2-3; CDR3 DNA: TGTGCCAGCGGTCGAAGCGGGGGGGCGGAAGATACGCAGTATTTT; CDR3 protein: CASGRSGGAEDTQYF
V gene: TRBV4-3; D gene: .; clone size: few; J gene: TRBJ2-6; CDR3 DNA: TGCGCCAGCAGCCAAGATCGGAGCTCTGGGGCCAACGTCCTGACTTTC; CDR3 protein: CASSQDRSSGANVLTF
V gene: TRBV2; D gene: TRBD2; clone size: .; J gene: TRBJ2-1; CDR3 DNA: TGTGCCAGCAGTAAAGCCGGGACTAGCGGATACAATGAGCAGTTCTTC; CDR3 protein: CASSKAGTSGYNEQFF
V gene: TRBV18; D gene: .; clone size: .; J gene: TRBJ2-7; CDR3 DNA: TGTGCCAGCTCACCAAGGTCGCGGGGGCGCAAGGACGAGCAGTACTTC; CDR3 protein: CASSPRSRGRKDEQYF
V gene: TRBV5-6; D gene: TRBD1; clone size: .; J gene: TRBJ2-2; CDR3 DNA: TGTGCCAGCAGCTTGCTGGACAGGGGTCGGACCGGGGAGCTGTTTTTT; CDR3 protein: CASSLLDRGRTGELFF
V gene: TRBV7-6; D gene: TRBD2; clone size: .; J gene: TRBJ2-7; CDR3 DNA: TGTGCCAGCAGCAATAGCGGGGGGGCTCACGAGCAGTACTTC; CDR3 protein: CASSNSGGAHEQYF
V gene: TRBV29-1; D gene: .; clone size: .; J gene: TRBJ2-7; CDR3 DNA: TGCAGCGTTGGGGAGTTATACGAGCAGTACTTC; CDR3 protein: CSVGELYEQYF
V gene: TRBV28; D gene: TRBD2; clone size: .; J gene: TRBJ2-1; CDR3 DNA: TGTGCCAGCAAGGCGGGAGGGATCTACAATGAGCAGTTCTTC; CDR3 protein: CASKAGGIYNEQFF
V gene: TRBV7-8; D gene: TRBD2; clone size: .; J gene: TRBJ2-4; CDR3 DNA: TGTGCCAGCAGCTTAAGGGGTAACCCGGGAGGTGACAAAAACATTCAGTACTTC; CDR3 protein: CASSLRGNPGGDKNIQYF
V gene: TRBV18; D gene: TRBD2; clone size: .; J gene: TRBJ2-3; CDR3 DNA: TGTGCCAGCTCACCAGGCTCTAGCGGGAGTGGAGATACGCAGTATTTT; CDR3 protein: CASSPGSSGSGDTQYF
V gene: TRBV7-9; D gene: TRBD1; clone size: .; J gene: TRBJ2-2; CDR3 DNA: TGTGCCAGCAGCTCCAGACAGGGGGCGACCGGGGAGCTGTTTTTT; CDR3 protein: CASSSRQGATGELFF
V gene: TRBV7-2; D gene: TRBD1; clone size: .; J gene: TRBJ1-2; CDR3 DNA: TGTGCCAGCAGCTTAGGGACAGGGAACTATGGCTACACCTTC; CDR3 protein: CASSLGTGNYGYTF
V gene: TRBV18; D gene: .; clone size: .; J gene: TRBJ1-1; CDR3 DNA: TGTGCCAGCCGCCCACCAGGGACAAGCTCAAAGGGCGCTGAAGCTTTCTTT; CDR3 protein: CASRPPGTSSKGAEAFF
V gene: TRBV9; D gene: TRBD2; clone size: .; J gene: TRBJ2-5; CDR3 DNA: TGTGCCAGCAGCGTACGAGCGGGAGCCTACCAAGAGACCCAGTACTTC; CDR3 protein: CASSVRAGAYQETQYF
V gene: TRBV19; D gene: TRBD1; clone size: .; J gene: TRBJ2-1; CDR3 DNA: TGTGCCAGTAGTCCCCTTATAACCGGGACAGGGCCGAATGAGCAGTTCTTC; CDR3 protein: CASSPLITGTGPNEQFF
V gene: TRBV2; D gene: TRBD1; clone size: .; J gene: TRBJ2-1; CDR3 DNA: TGTGCCAGCAGTTATGACAGGGGGGCCTACAATGAGCAGTTCTTC; CDR3 protein: CASSYDRGAYNEQFF
V gene: TRBV4-3; D gene: .; clone size: .; J gene: TRBJ1-4; CDR3 DNA: TGCGCCAGCAGCCAAGGGGCGATGATAACTAATGAAAAACTGTTTTTT; CDR3 protein: CASSQGAMITNEKLFF
V gene: TRBV30; D gene: TRBD2; clone size: .; J gene: TRBJ2-3; CDR3 DNA: TGTGCCTGGAGTGTCGGGGCGGGAGAAGATACGCAGTATTTT; CDR3 protein: CAWSVGAGEDTQYF
V gene: TRBV9; D gene: TRBD2; clone size: .; J gene: TRBJ2-1; CDR3 DNA: TGTGCCAGCAGCCTCAACCCGAGACTAGCGGGGGTAGCGGATGAGCAGTTCTTC; CDR3 protein: CASSLNPRLAGVADEQFF
V gene: TRBV7-3; D gene: .; clone size: .; J gene: TRBJ1-6; CDR3 DNA: TGTGCCAGCAGCTTAACGGGGGGGTCACCCCTCCACTTT; CDR3 protein: CASSLTGGSPLHF
V gene: TRBV5-1; D gene: .; clone size: .; J gene: TRBJ2-2; CDR3 DNA: TGCGCCAGCAGCTCCACAGCCGCCACGAACACCGGGGAGCTGTTTTTT; CDR3 protein: CASSSTAATNTGELFF
V gene: TRBV7-8; D gene: TRBD1; clone size: .; J gene: TRBJ1-5; CDR3 DNA: TGTGCCAGCAGCCAGGACAGGATAAGCAATCAGCCCCAGCATTTT; CDR3 protein: CASSQDRISNQPQHF
V gene: TRBV19; D gene: .; clone size: few; J gene: TRBJ2-5; CDR3 DNA: TGTGCCAGTAGTAGTATCGTCAGCCAAGAGACCCAGTACTTC; CDR3 protein: CASSSIVSQETQYF